This TCR beta chain was identified in a study of beta chain features in type 1 diabetes. As regards this clone: Its specificity is unknown.

Germline V lookup: CDR1 LGHNA, CDR2 YNFKEQ. J was trimmed by 4 bases and V by 1 base; bases with no gene match: 6. CDR3 length: 18 residues. The sequenced template was cDNA made from the entire isolated RNA. Measured with immunoSEQ multiplex PCR; TCRdb has only the in-frame clones, and not every one. The sample has about 150,000 clones; under 60% are singletons. Study-wide findings and caveats: Fewer junction insertions and more nucleotide deletions appeared in type 1 diabetes patients.

This sequence joins TRBV4-2 and TRBJ2-2; the match to TRBD2 covers 13 bases. The sequence was obtained from a young man in good health. Specimen: Tregs from blood. Here the CDR3 reads CASSQATGLAGVTGELFF. CDR3 nucleotide sequence: TGTGCCAGCAGCCAAGCCACAGGACTAGCGGGAGTCACCGGGGAGCTGTTTTTT.